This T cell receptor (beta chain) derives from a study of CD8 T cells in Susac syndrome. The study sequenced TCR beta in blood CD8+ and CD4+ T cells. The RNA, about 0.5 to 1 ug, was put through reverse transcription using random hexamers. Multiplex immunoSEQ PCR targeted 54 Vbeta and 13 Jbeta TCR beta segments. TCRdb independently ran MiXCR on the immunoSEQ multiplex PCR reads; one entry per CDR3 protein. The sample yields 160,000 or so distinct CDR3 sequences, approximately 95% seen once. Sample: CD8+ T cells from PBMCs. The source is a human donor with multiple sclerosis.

The CDR3 DNA reads as TGTGCCAGCAGTTTCAGGGCTTATACTGAAGCTTTCTTT. Translating gives CASSFRAYTEAFF. The chain carries TRBV28 and TRBJ1-1; a weak D match, TRBD1 (5 bases). Germline CDR1 reads MDHEN; CDR2 reads SYDVKM. The CDR3 length is 13 residues. V lost 3 bases, J lost 5 bases, and 10 bases lay in between.